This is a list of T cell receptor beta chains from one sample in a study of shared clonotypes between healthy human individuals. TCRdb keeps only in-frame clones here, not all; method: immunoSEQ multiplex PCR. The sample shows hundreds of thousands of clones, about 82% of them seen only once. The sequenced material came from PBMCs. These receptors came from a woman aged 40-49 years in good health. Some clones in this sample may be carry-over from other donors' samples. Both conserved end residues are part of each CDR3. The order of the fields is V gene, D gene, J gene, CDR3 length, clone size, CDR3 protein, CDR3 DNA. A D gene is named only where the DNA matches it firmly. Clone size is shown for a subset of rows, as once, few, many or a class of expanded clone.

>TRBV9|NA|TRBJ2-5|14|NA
CASSVEGEQETQYF
TGTGCCAGCAGCGTAGAGGGAGAACAAGAGACCCAGTACTTC
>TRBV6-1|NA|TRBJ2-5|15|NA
CASRPYEGRPPGQYF
TGTGCCAGCCGCCCGTACGAGGGCAGACCTCCGGGGCAGTACTTC
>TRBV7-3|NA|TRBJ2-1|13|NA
CASARDSYNEQFF
TGTGCCAGCGCCCGGGACTCCTACAATGAGCAGTTCTTC
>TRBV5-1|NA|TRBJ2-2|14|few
CASSWAASTGELFF
TGCGCCAGCAGTTGGGCAGCTAGCACCGGGGAGCTGTTTTTT
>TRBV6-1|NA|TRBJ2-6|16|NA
CASSVRAQSRANVLTF
TGTGCCAGCAGTGTCCGAGCACAAAGTCGGGCCAACGTCCTGACTTTC
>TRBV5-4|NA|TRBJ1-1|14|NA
CASSFGVGSTEAFF
TGTGCCAGCAGCTTTGGGGTGGGGAGCACTGAAGCTTTCTTT
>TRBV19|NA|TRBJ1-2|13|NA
CASSRDSTYGYTF
TGTGCCAGTAGTAGAGACAGTACCTATGGCTACACCTTC
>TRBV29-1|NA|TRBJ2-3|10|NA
CSVWTDTQYF
TGCAGCGTTTGGACAGATACGCAGTATTTT
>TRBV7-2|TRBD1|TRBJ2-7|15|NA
CASSLAVQGAREQYF
TGTGCCAGCAGCTTAGCCGTACAGGGGGCGCGCGAGCAGTACTTC
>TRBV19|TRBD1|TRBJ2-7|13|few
CASRPDRTGEQYF
TGTGCCAGTAGGCCGGACAGGACGGGCGAGCAGTACTTC
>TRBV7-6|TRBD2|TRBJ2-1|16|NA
CASSPPRGRASNEQFF
TGTGCCAGCAGCCCCCCCCGCGGGAGGGCCAGTAATGAGCAGTTCTTC
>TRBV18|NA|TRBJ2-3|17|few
CASSPTRAGTNTDTQYF
TGTGCCAGCTCACCAACACGAGCGGGCACTAACACAGATACGCAGTATTTT
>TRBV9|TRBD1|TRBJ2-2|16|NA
CASSVMDRGLTGELFF
TGTGCCAGCAGCGTGATGGACAGGGGGCTCACCGGGGAGCTGTTTTTT
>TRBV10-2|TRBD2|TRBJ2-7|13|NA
CASNAGGPSEQYF
TGCGCCAGCAATGCGGGAGGGCCTTCCGAGCAGTACTTC
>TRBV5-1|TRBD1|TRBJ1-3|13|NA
CASSDPGQGLIYF
TGCGCCAGCAGCGACCCGGGACAGGGGCTTATATATTTT
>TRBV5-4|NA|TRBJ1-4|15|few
CASSLGSGLGEKLFF
TGTGCCAGCAGCCTGGGATCAGGGTTAGGTGAAAAACTGTTTTTT
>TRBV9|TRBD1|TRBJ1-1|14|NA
CASSETGLGTEAFF
TGTGCCAGCAGCGAGACAGGGTTGGGCACTGAAGCTTTCTTT
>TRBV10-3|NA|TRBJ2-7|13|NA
CAIGATGNNEQYF
TGTGCCATCGGAGCCACAGGGAACAACGAGCAGTACTTC
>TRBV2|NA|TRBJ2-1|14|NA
CASRVGSNYNEQFF
TGTGCCAGCAGGGTTGGGTCAAACTACAATGAGCAGTTCTTC
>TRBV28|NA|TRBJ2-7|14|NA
CASTLGELPYEQYF
TGTGCCAGCACCCTAGGCGAGCTTCCCTACGAGCAGTACTTC
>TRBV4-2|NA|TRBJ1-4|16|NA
CASSQVVLQGEEKLFF
TGTGCCAGCAGCCAAGTAGTTTTACAAGGGGAGGAAAAACTGTTTTTT
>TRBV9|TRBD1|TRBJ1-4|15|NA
CASSPEGQAFEKLFF
TGTGCCAGCAGCCCGGAGGGACAGGCTTTTGAAAAACTGTTTTTT
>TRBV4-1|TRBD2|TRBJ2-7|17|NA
CASSPTAGTSGTYEQYF
TGCGCCAGCAGCCCGACCGCCGGGACTAGCGGGACCTACGAGCAGTACTTC
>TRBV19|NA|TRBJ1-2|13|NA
CASSFQGNYGYTF
TGTGCCAGTAGTTTTCAGGGTAACTATGGCTACACCTTC
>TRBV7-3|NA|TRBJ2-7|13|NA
CASSLRGGGEQYF
TGTGCCAGCAGCCTCCGTGGAGGGGGGGAGCAGTACTTC
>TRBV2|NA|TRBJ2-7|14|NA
CATAEQTGAYEQYF
TGTGCCACAGCAGAGCAAACAGGAGCCTACGAGCAGTACTTC
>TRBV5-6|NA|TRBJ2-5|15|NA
CASSSSQGGIETQYF
TGTGCCAGCAGCTCGAGTCAGGGGGGGATAGAGACCCAGTACTTC
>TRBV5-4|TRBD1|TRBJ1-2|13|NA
CASSQGQGYGYTF
TGTGCCAGCAGCCAAGGACAGGGGTATGGCTACACCTTC
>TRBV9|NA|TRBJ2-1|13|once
CASSTTLGNEQFF
TGTGCCAGCAGTACCACGTTAGGAAATGAGCAGTTCTTC
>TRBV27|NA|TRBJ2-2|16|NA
CASSLNRPDNTGELFF
TGTGCCAGCAGTTTAAATAGACCAGATAACACCGGGGAGCTGTTTTTT
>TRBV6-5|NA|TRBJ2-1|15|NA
CASSYTAGTYNEQFF
TGTGCCAGCAGTTACACGGCGGGAACCTACAATGAGCAGTTCTTC
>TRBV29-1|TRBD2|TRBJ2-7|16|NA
CSVVALAGSLLYEQYF
TGCAGCGTTGTGGCTCTAGCGGGAAGCCTCCTCTACGAGCAGTACTTC
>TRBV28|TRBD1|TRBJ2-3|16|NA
CASSSARTGITDTQYF
TGTGCCAGCAGTTCCGCTCGGACAGGGATTACAGATACGCAGTATTTT
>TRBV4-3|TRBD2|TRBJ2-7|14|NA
CASSQDGGVAGQYF
TGCGCCAGCAGCCAAGATGGGGGGGTGGCGGGGCAGTACTTC
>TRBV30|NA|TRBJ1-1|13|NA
CAWSVGGGSEAFF
TGTGCCTGGAGTGTAGGGGGGGGCTCTGAAGCTTTCTTT
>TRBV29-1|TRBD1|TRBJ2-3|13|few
CSLLRGMTDTQYF
TGCAGCTTACTCAGGGGGATGACAGATACGCAGTATTTT
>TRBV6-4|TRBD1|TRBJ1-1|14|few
CASSVTGDGTEAFF
TGTGCCAGCAGTGTCACAGGGGATGGCACTGAAGCTTTCTTT
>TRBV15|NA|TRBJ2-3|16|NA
CATSRGGSRALDTQYF
TGTGCCACCAGCAGAGGAGGGTCCCGTGCTCTGGATACGCAGTATTTT
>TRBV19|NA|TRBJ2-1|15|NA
CASSMDRTGFNEQFF
TGTGCCAGTAGTATGGACCGGACGGGATTCAATGAGCAGTTCTTC
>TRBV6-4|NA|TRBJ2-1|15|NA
CASSEAPSSYNEQFF
TGTGCCAGCAGTGAGGCCCCCTCCTCCTACAATGAGCAGTTCTTC
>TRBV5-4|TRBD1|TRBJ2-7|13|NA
CAVRDRSSYEQYF
TGTGCCGTCCGGGACAGGAGCTCCTACGAGCAGTACTTC
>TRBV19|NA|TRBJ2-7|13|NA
CASSIDASYEQYF
TGTGCCAGTAGTATAGACGCCTCCTACGAGCAGTACTTC
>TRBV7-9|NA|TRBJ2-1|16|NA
CASSLGDQRVHNEQFF
TGTGCCAGCAGCTTAGGGGACCAGAGGGTCCACAATGAGCAGTTCTTC
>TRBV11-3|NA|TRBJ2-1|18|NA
CASSLGFGGRSSYNEQFF
TGTGCCAGCAGCTTAGGGTTTGGTGGGAGAAGTTCCTACAATGAGCAGTTCTTC
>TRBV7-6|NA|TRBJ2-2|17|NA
CASSSGPRGADTGELFF
TGTGCCAGCAGCTCCGGCCCGAGGGGCGCAGACACCGGGGAGCTGTTTTTT
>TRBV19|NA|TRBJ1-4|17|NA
CASSISHHRAYNEKLFF
TGTGCCAGTAGTATTTCCCACCACCGAGCCTATAATGAAAAACTGTTTTTT
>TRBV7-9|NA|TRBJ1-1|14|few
CASSLGGMNTEAFF
TGTGCCAGCAGCTTAGGGGGTATGAACACTGAAGCTTTCTTT
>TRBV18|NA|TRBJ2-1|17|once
CASSPPGGEFGNGEQFF
TGTGCCAGCTCACCACCAGGAGGGGAGTTCGGCAATGGTGAGCAGTTCTTC
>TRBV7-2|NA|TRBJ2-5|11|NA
CASSYQETQYF
TGTGCCAGCAGCTACCAAGAGACCCAGTACTTC